Listed below are T cell receptor beta chains from one sample, sequenced in a study of beta chain features in type 1 diabetes. Libraries were prepared by immunoSEQ multiplex PCR; TCRdb keeps only in-frame clonotypes and omits some of them. The sample holds 620,000 or so clones; around a sixth are singletons and the top ten take 0.07% to 0.095%. Sequenced material: naive CD4+ T cells from blood. Receptors were obtained from a man aged 18 to 30 in good health. CDR3s include the opening cysteine and the closing phenylalanine or tryptophan. A D gene is named only where the DNA matches it firmly. Rows may omit the clone size; those that give it use once, few, many or a size class.

V gene	D gene	clone size	J gene	CDR3 DNA	CDR3 protein
TRBV29-1	NA	few	TRBJ2-1	TGCAGCGTAGATGCCCGGCCGAATGAGCAGTTCTTC	CSVDARPNEQFF
TRBV5-4	NA	NA	TRBJ2-7	TGTGCCAGCAGCATCAACTACGAGCAGTACTTC	CASSINYEQYF
TRBV10-3	NA	few	TRBJ1-4	TGTGCCATCAGTGAGTCGACTCTTTTCCCCAGGTACAATAATGAAAAACTGTTTTTT	CAISESTLFPRYNNEKLFF
TRBV4-2	NA	few	TRBJ2-3	TGTGCCAGCAGGGACAGAGATACGCAGTATTTT	CASRDRDTQYF
TRBV9	NA	few	TRBJ2-7	TGTGCCAGCAGCCTGGGACATCTTCCCTACGAGCAGTACTTC	CASSLGHLPYEQYF
TRBV7-2	TRBD2	few	TRBJ2-7	TGTGCCAGCAGCTTAGGGGCGGGAGTTCACTACGAGCAGTACTTC	CASSLGAGVHYEQYF
TRBV19	NA	few	TRBJ2-7	TGTGCCAGTAGTCCCCTCTATTGGGGATCTACCCTCGAGCAGTACTTC	CASSPLYWGSTLEQYF
TRBV21-1	NA	NA	TRBJ2-4	TGTGCCAGCAGCAGGGGACCTAAGGGCGCGAACATTCAGTACTTC	CASSRGPKGANIQYF
TRBV11-1	NA	few	TRBJ1-1	TGTGCCAGCAGCTTAGACTGGGCCCCTGAAGCTTTCTTT	CASSLDWAPEAFF
TRBV21-1	NA	NA	TRBJ1-2	TGTGCCAGCAGCCCCGAGGGGGAGGGCTACACCTTC	CASSPEGEGYTF
TRBV7-9	TRBD1	few	TRBJ2-5	TGTGCCAGCAGCTTACAGACAGGGGTGAAGAGAACCCAGTACTTC	CASSLQTGVKRTQYF
TRBV2	TRBD2	few	TRBJ2-1	TGTGCCAGCCCCGTCCCGGGACTAGATCGGCTGTTCTTC	CASPVPGLDRLFF
TRBV5-4	TRBD1	NA	TRBJ2-2	TGTGCCAGCAGCCCCATGGACAGGGGGAACACCGGGGAGCTGTTTTTT	CASSPMDRGNTGELFF
TRBV27	TRBD2	NA	TRBJ2-1	TGTGCCAGCAGTTTGAGTAGGACTAGCCGCGAGCAGTTCTTC	CASSLSRTSREQFF
TRBV7-2	TRBD1	NA	TRBJ2-6	TGTGCCAGCAGCTGGGACAGCTCTGGGGCCAACGTCCTGACTTTC	CASSWDSSGANVLTF
TRBV7-2	NA	NA	TRBJ2-3	TGTGCCAGCAGCTTACGGGGGCGCACAGATACGCAGTATTTT	CASSLRGRTDTQYF
TRBV7-9	TRBD1	NA	TRBJ1-4	TGTGCCAGCAGCAGCGGACAGGGGTCGAGTGAAAAACTGTTTTTT	CASSSGQGSSEKLFF
TRBV18	TRBD1	few	TRBJ1-2	TGTGCCAGCTCAATCGGGACAGGGAGCGGCTACACCTTC	CASSIGTGSGYTF
TRBV7-2	NA	NA	TRBJ1-2	TGTGCCAGCAGCTCAAGCTGGAATTATGGCTACACCTTC	CASSSSWNYGYTF
TRBV15	TRBD1	few	TRBJ1-2	TGTGCCACCAGCAGAGATATTCAAGGGGGCCGTGGCTACACCTTC	CATSRDIQGGRGYTF
TRBV5-4	NA	NA	TRBJ2-5	TGTGCCAGCAGCTTACCACAGCGGCCGAAAGAGACCCAGTACTTC	CASSLPQRPKETQYF
TRBV29-1	TRBD1	few	TRBJ2-1	TGCAGAGCCTCAGGGGGCGAGCGGAATGAGCAGTTCTTC	CRASGGERNEQFF
TRBV28	NA	NA	TRBJ2-6	TGTGCCAGCAGTCCCCCCTGGGGCTCTGGGGCCAACGTCCTGACTTTC	CASSPPWGSGANVLTF
TRBV5-4	TRBD2	NA	TRBJ2-7	TGTGCCAGCAGCCCGACTAGCGGCCCCTACGAGCAGTACTTC	CASSPTSGPYEQYF
TRBV20-1	NA	few	TRBJ2-5	TGCAGTGCTAGGTTCGAGACCCAGTACTTC	CSARFETQYF
TRBV7-9	TRBD1	NA	TRBJ1-5	TGTGCCAGCAGCCCCGGACAGGGTGGCAATCAGCCCCAGCATTTT	CASSPGQGGNQPQHF
TRBV6-6	NA	few	TRBJ2-6	TGTGCCAGCAGTTGGGCAGGGGGGACGGGGGCCAACGTCCTGACTTTC	CASSWAGGTGANVLTF
TRBV6-1	NA	few	TRBJ2-3	TGTGCCAGCAACCCCAGAAAAAGCACAGATACGCAGTATTTT	CASNPRKSTDTQYF
TRBV15	NA	few	TRBJ1-3	TGTGCCACCAGCAGAGAGACAGTTACGGGAAACACCATATATTTT	CATSRETVTGNTIYF
TRBV9	NA	few	TRBJ2-7	TGTGCCAGCAGCGGGCAGGGAGGTCGGTCCGAGCAGTACTTC	CASSGQGGRSEQYF
TRBV25-1	TRBD1	few	TRBJ2-7	TGTGCCAGCAGTAGGCAGGGGGATACCTACGAGCAGTACTTC	CASSRQGDTYEQYF
TRBV7-9	NA	NA	TRBJ1-1	TGTGCCAGCAGCTCCGGGACAAAGAACACTGAAGCTTTCTTT	CASSSGTKNTEAFF
TRBV7-6	NA	few	TRBJ1-1	TGTGCCAGCAGCTTAAGCGGTGAAGCTTTCTTT	CASSLSGEAFF
TRBV11-2	TRBD1	NA	TRBJ1-2	TGTGCCAGCAGCTTAAAGGACAGGGGGCTTGTTGGCTACACCTTC	CASSLKDRGLVGYTF
TRBV2	NA	few	TRBJ1-1	TGTGCCAGCAAGGGACTGGAGAACACTGAAGCTTTCTTT	CASKGLENTEAFF
TRBV30	TRBD1	NA	TRBJ1-2	TGTGCCTGCCGGGACAGTTCTCTTACGGGCTACACCTTC	CACRDSSLTGYTF
TRBV18	NA	NA	TRBJ2-3	TGTGCCAGCTCATCACCTAGGAGAACAGATACGCAGTATTTT	CASSSPRRTDTQYF
TRBV5-1	TRBD1	few	TRBJ2-6	TGCGCCAGCAGCCCACAGGGGGCGACTGGGGCCAACGTCCTGACTTTC	CASSPQGATGANVLTF
TRBV5-6	NA	few	TRBJ1-2	TGTGCCAGCACCCTAAGGGGATTTAGTGGCTACACCTTC	CASTLRGFSGYTF
TRBV7-9	NA	NA	TRBJ1-1	TGTGCCAGCAGCTTGGAGAGAACCATGAACACTGAAGCTTTCTTT	CASSLERTMNTEAFF
TRBV29-1	NA	NA	TRBJ2-3	TGCAGCGTCCGGGCCAGCACAGATACGCAGTATTTT	CSVRASTDTQYF
TRBV28	NA	NA	TRBJ2-4	TGTGCCAGCAGCTCATTGGGAAGCGGCCCTATAGGAAACATTCAGTACTTC	CASSSLGSGPIGNIQYF
TRBV15	TRBD1	NA	TRBJ2-5	TGTGCCACCAGCAGGTACAGGGGGCGAGAGACCCAGTACTTC	CATSRYRGRETQYF
TRBV7-2	TRBD1	NA	TRBJ1-2	TGTGCCAGCACCATGAGGACAGGGATGGGCTATGGCTACACCTTC	CASTMRTGMGYGYTF
TRBV9	TRBD1	NA	TRBJ1-1	TGTGCCAGCACCAACGGACAGGGGTTTTCTCGGGACACTGAAGCTTTCTTT	CASTNGQGFSRDTEAFF
TRBV11-2	NA	few	TRBJ1-1	TGTGCCAGCAGCGCAGACCCCCAGGGGAACACTGAAGCTTTCTTT	CASSADPQGNTEAFF
TRBV5-4	NA	NA	TRBJ1-1	TGTGCCAGCAGTTATTCGACGAGGATGAACACTGAAGCTTTCTTT	CASSYSTRMNTEAFF
TRBV4-1	TRBD1	few	TRBJ2-1	TGCGCCAGCAGCCACCGACAGGGGGCTAGTGGGGAGCAGTTCTTC	CASSHRQGASGEQFF
TRBV27	NA	NA	TRBJ1-2	TGTGCCAGCAGTTCTTGGGATACTAACTATGGCTACACCTTC	CASSSWDTNYGYTF
TRBV18	NA	few	TRBJ2-2	TGTGCCAGCTCACCACCGGGAAGGGGGACCAACACCGGGGAGCTGTTTTTT	CASSPPGRGTNTGELFF
TRBV2	TRBD2	NA	TRBJ2-3	TGTGCCAGCGTTGGCGGGAGGATCTGGGATACGCAGTATTTT	CASVGGRIWDTQYF
TRBV7-2	NA	NA	TRBJ2-1	TGTGCCAGCAGCCCGGACAGCCTTCGGGACAATGAGCAGTTCTTC	CASSPDSLRDNEQFF
TRBV4-3	TRBD1	few	TRBJ1-2	TGCGCCAGCAGCCAAGATAAAACAGGGGGCGCGTATGGCTACACCTTC	CASSQDKTGGAYGYTF
TRBV25-1	NA	many	TRBJ2-4	TGTGCCAGCAGTGTGGGGCAGGGAAGGAGCATTCAGTACTTC	CASSVGQGRSIQYF